The sequence of this TCR beta chain was determined in a study of blood T cell repertoires in COVID-19. Data came from immunoSEQ multiplex PCR; TCRdb stores just in-frame clones and leaves some out. There are approximately 470,000 clones in the sample; around 87% occur only once, and 0.65% to 0.9% lies in the top ten. In germline, CDR1 is SGHVS, CDR2 FQNEAQ. V was pared by 5 bases and J by 9 bases, with 5 bases of the junction left unmatched. The CDR3 covers 13 residues. Sequencing was done on a sample of PBMCs or T cells enriched from blood (not recorded which). The rearrangement uses TRBV7-8 and TRBJ2-2; 8 positions match TRBD1. This sequence was found in a woman younger than 35 who had recovered from COVID-19. In DNA, the CDR3 is TGTGCCAGCAGCCCCCAGGGGGCCCGGGAGCTGTTTTTT. Amino acid sequence: CASSPQGARELFF. Looking up the rest from reference TRBV7-8 and TRBJ2-2 gives the full variable domain: GAGVSQSPRYKVAKRGQDVALRCDPISGHVSLFWYQQALGQGPEFLTYFQNEAQLDKSGLPSDRFFAERPEGSVSTLKIQRTQQEDSAVYLCASSPQGARELFFGEGSRLTVL.